Each of the 32 T cell receptor beta chains below was sequenced from the same sample in a study of Graves' ophthalmopathy and Graves' hyperthyroidism. From RNA, the CDR3 regions of TCR beta chains were amplified and sequenced. The first-round RT-PCR employed HTBI primers together with the Qiagen OneStep RT-PCR kit. A multiplex PCR was then performed as the second round. Using its own MiXCR run on the multiplex PCR reads, TCRdb lists one record per CDR3 protein. This sample has about 740,000 distinct CDR3 sequences; 35% to 50% occur once, and the top ten carry roughly 46%. Material: peripheral blood. The receptor source for this set is an adult man with Graves' ophthalmopathy.

The chain carries TRBV2 and TRBJ1-2; 7 positions match TRBD1. V was clipped by 5 bases and J by 6 bases; unmatched bases: 9. The CDR3 is made up of 14 amino acids. Germline-derived CDR1 and CDR2 are SNHLY and FYNNEI. CDR3 bases: TGTGCCAGCAGTTTGGTCAAGGGGGCGGATGGCTACACCTTC. Amino acid sequence: CASSLVKGADGYTF.

A few counts support this clonotype. The rearrangement uses TRBV6-5 and TRBJ2-7; TRBD2 is a possible D gene (6 bases). This CDR3 comprises 15 residues. CDR1 and CDR2 from the germline V gene are MNHEY and SVGAGI. The V end lost 2 bases, the J end lost 3 bases, and 14 bases lay between the germline ends. The CDR3 DNA reads TGTGCCAGCAGTTACGCTGGGACTTTGGTCTACGAGCAGTACTTC. It encodes CASSYAGTLVYEQYF.

V and J are TRBV25-1 and TRBJ1-6; D possibly corresponds to TRBD1 (6 bases). CDR1 and CDR2 (germline): MGHDK, SYGVNS. The V and J ends lost 5 bases and 6 bases respectively, with 20 bases between them. This CDR3 has 17 residues. CDR3: CASSFVVTDRSNSPLHF. CDR3 nucleotides: TGTGCCAGCAGTTTCGTAGTAACGGACAGAAGTAATTCACCCCTCCACTTT.

This chain uses TRBV12-3 or TRBV12-4 with TRBJ1-2, with TRBD1 as a possible D gene (6 bases). The CDR3 loop spans 15 amino acids. V was trimmed by 6 bases and J by 4 bases, leaving 18 bases between them. This CDR3 reads CASSPRGHRVYGYTF. CDR3 DNA sequence: TGTGCCAGCAGCCCCAGGGGCCACAGGGTCTATGGCTACACCTTC.

This clonotype was counted a few times. The CDR3 is CASSSRELFF. The CDR3 region has the DNA TGTGCCAGCAGCTCCCGGGAGCTGTTTTTT. The chain couples TRBV7-9 to TRBJ2-2, with D unresolved. The CDR3 contains 10 residues. Trimming cost V 4 bases and J 9 bases, with 3 bases left between them. CDR1 SEHNR and CDR2 FQNEAQ come from the germline V gene (reference sequence).

V is TRBV9 and J is TRBJ2-5; possible D gene TRBD2, 6 bases. The CDR3 runs 14 residues. V lost 6 bases to trimming and J lost 2 bases, with 14 bases between them. Per germline, CDR1 SGDLS and CDR2 YYNGEE. CDR3: CASTLAGRQETQYF. CDR3 sequence (DNA): TGTGCCAGCACCCTCGCGGGGCGACAAGAGACCCAGTACTTC.

This chain links TRBV10-3 with TRBJ1-4, with 7 bases identical to TRBD1. In germline, CDR1 is ENHRY, CDR2 SYGVKD. CDR3 length: 12 amino acids. J lost 10 bases, V lost 6 bases, and 5 bases had no gene match. In nucleotides, the CDR3 is TGTGCCATCAGAGACAGGGTAGGAAAACTGTTTTTT. Translating it yields CAIRDRVGKLFF.

This clonotype turned up a few times. V is TRBV6-6 and J is TRBJ2-7, with 11 bases that match TRBD2. This CDR3 is built from 15 residues. V lost 6 bases, J lost 5 bases, and 9 bases stayed unmatched. Germline-derived CDR1 and CDR2 are MNHNY and SVGAGI (reference sequence). The CDR3 loop is CASSPPSGRIDEQYF. The CDR3 nucleotides are TGTGCCAGCAGCCCCCCTAGCGGGAGGATCGACGAGCAGTACTTC.

The J gene is TRBJ1-1, the V gene TRBV29-1, with a tentative D call TRBD1 (5 bases). The CDR3 consists of 12 residues. V lost 6 bases, J lost 4 bases, and 12 bases lay in between. The germline V gene encodes CDR1 SQVTM and CDR2 ANQGSEA. In DNA form, the CDR3 reads TGCAGCGTCGGACACCGGGGCACTGAAGCTTTCTTT. Translated: CSVGHRGTEAFF.

This clonotype occurred a few times. The chain has TRBV14 and TRBJ1-2; perhaps TRBD1 as D (6 bases). Trimming left V 1 base short and J 0 bases short, with 12 bases between. This CDR3 region has 16 residues. CDR1 is SGHDN and CDR2 is FVKESK in the germline V gene. CDR3: CASSQVGGATNYGYTF. CDR3 nucleotides: TGTGCCAGCAGCCAAGTCGGGGGCGCCACTAACTATGGCTACACCTTC.

V and J are TRBV13 and TRBJ1-6; tentative D call: TRBD1 (6 bases). Looked up from germline, CDR1 is PRHDT and CDR2 is FYEKMQ (reference sequence). V was clipped by 5 bases and J by 13 bases, with 18 bases between them. This CDR3 has 14 amino acids. The CDR3: CASSPGTGASPLHF. CDR3 nucleotides: TGTGCCAGCAGCCCCGGGACGGGGGCCTCCCCCCTCCACTTT.

This chain links TRBV4-1 with TRBJ2-5, with 10 positions matching TRBD2. CDR1 MGHRA and CDR2 YSYEKL come from the germline V gene. This CDR3 contains 14 residues. Trimming removed 4 bases from V and 4 bases from J; junction bases left unmatched: 3. CDR3 sequence reads: CASSPTSGIETQYF. In DNA, the CDR3 is TGCGCCAGCAGCCCCACTAGCGGGATAGAGACCCAGTACTTC.

This clonotype was counted ten times or more. The rearrangement links TRBV19 to TRBJ1-1; no reliable D call. V lost 7 bases and J 1 base, leaving 4 bases between the germline ends. This CDR3 spans 11 amino acids. The V gene's germline CDR1 is LNHDA and CDR2 SQIVND (reference sequence). CDR3 bases: TGTGCCAGTATGTGGAACACTGAAGCTTTCTTT. It specifies CASMWNTEAFF.

There are many counts of this clonotype. CDR3 protein: CASSRGGAGNYGYTF. The CDR3, as DNA: TGTGCCAGCAGCCGGGGCGGAGCGGGGAACTATGGCTACACCTTC. This chain connects TRBV7-8 to TRBJ1-2, with D perhaps matching TRBD1 (5 bases). This CDR3 spans 15 amino acids. Germline lookup yields CDR1 SGHVS and CDR2 FQNEAQ. The V and J ends lost 5 bases and 2 bases respectively, with 15 bases between them.

As concerns this clonotype: A read error may account for a junction end that differs from germline. The rearrangement links TRBV10-3 to TRBJ1-4; 8 bases agree with TRBD1. In germline, CDR1 is ENHRY, CDR2 SYGVKD. The CDR3 is made up of 15 amino acids. CDR3 region: CASSERTGLGEKLFF. The CDR3 region has the DNA TGTGCCAGCAGTGAACGGACAGGGCTTGGCGAAAAACTGTTTTTT.

Comments on this clonotype: Compared with germline, one end of the junction differs, possibly owing to a read error. The chain uses TRBV20-1 and TRBJ2-2; possibly TRBD1 or TRBD2 for D (5 bases each). This CDR3 comprises 12 residues. The V gene's germline CDR1 is DFQATT and CDR2 SNEGSKA (reference sequence). The CDR3 nucleotides are TGCAGTGCTAGCATGGACACCGGGGAGCTGTCTTTT. Translated: CSASMDTGELSF.

The rearrangement links TRBV15 to TRBJ2-2, with D tentatively TRBD2 (6 bases). The CDR3 consists of 18 residues. CDR1 and CDR2 from the germline V gene are LNHNV and YYDKDF (reference sequence). V was pared by 0 bases and J by 3 bases, with 17 bases between. The CDR3 DNA follows: TGTGCCACCAGCAGAGACCCTCTTGGGGGGACCTACACCGGGGAGCTGTTTTTT. Its translation: CATSRDPLGGTYTGELFF.

Comments on this clonotype: The junction shows a germline mismatch at one end, possibly a read error. The chain carries TRBV7-8 and TRBJ2-7; D possibly uses TRBD1 or TRBD2 (5 bases each). The CDR3 contains 13 residues. Looked up from germline, CDR1 is SGHVS and CDR2 is FQNEAQ. This CDR3 is CASRMGPPYEQYF. DNA for the CDR3: TGTGCCAGCAGAATGGGACCTCCCTACGAACAGTACTTC.

In this sample, this clonotype turned up many times. The V and J genes are TRBV20-1 and TRBJ2-5, with D uncertain. V lost 1 base and J 5 bases, leaving 11 bases between the germline ends. Germline V gene lookup returns CDR1 DFQATT and CDR2 SNEGSKA (reference sequence). The CDR3 has 13 amino acids. The CDR3 protein is CSARGSIGETQYF. DNA for the CDR3: TGCAGTGCTAGAGGCAGCATCGGGGAGACCCAGTACTTC.

This clonotype occurred many times. The chain joins TRBV20-1 to TRBJ1-2; 9 bases match TRBD1. Germline CDR1 is DFQATT and CDR2 is SNEGSKA (reference sequence). Trimming took 2 bases from V and 3 from J; bases not matched to a gene: 4. CDR3 size: 14 residues. Here the CDR3 DNA reads TGCAGTGCTAGAAAACAGGGGGCGGACTATGGCTACACCTTC. Translating it yields CSARKQGADYGYTF.

V usage is TRBV2 and J usage is TRBJ1-6, with D hard to call. The CDR3 totals 13 residues. Germline CDR1 SNHLY, CDR2 FYNNEI. Trimming stripped 4 bases from V and 9 bases from J, with 10 bases between. The CDR3 spells CASSGETGSPLHF. Here the CDR3 DNA reads TGTGCCAGCAGTGGTGAGACTGGTTCACCCCTCCACTTT.

This sequence joins TRBV5-6 and TRBJ1-4, with D unresolved. The CDR3 loop spans 14 amino acids. Between the trimmed V and J ends, which lost 4 bases and 8 bases, there was a span of 15 bases. Germline-derived CDR1 and CDR2 are SGHDT and YYEEEE. CDR3 region: CASSPFGVREKLFF. As DNA, the CDR3 is TGTGCCAGCAGCCCGTTCGGGGTGAGGGAAAAACTGTTTTTT.

The V call is TRBV2, the J call TRBJ2-5, with D perhaps matching TRBD1 or TRBD2 (6 bases each). V lost 6 bases and J 4 bases, leaving 18 bases between the germline ends. In germline, CDR1 is SNHLY, CDR2 FYNNEI. The length of the CDR3 is 15 residues. The DNA of the CDR3 is TGTGCCAGCAGCCGGGACTCCCTGACAGGAGAGACCCAGTACTTC. Amino acids: CASSRDSLTGETQYF. Based on the CDR3 plus reference TRBV2 and TRBJ2-5, the full variable domain is EPEVTQTPSHQVTQMGQEVILRCVPISNHLYFYWYRQILGQKVEFLVSFYNNEISEKSEIFDDQFSVERPDGSNFTLKIRSTKLEDSAMYFCASSRDSLTGETQYFGPGTRLLVL.

The sample holds a few counts of this clonotype. The chain employs TRBV10-3 and TRBJ2-7; 7 positions agree with TRBD1. Germline V lookup: CDR1 ENHRY, CDR2 SYGVKD. The J segment lost 4 bases and the V segment lost 10 bases, leaving 4 bases of the junction unmatched. CDR3 length equals 11 residues. The DNA for the CDR3 is TGTGCCAGCCACAGGGGTTACGAGCAGTACTTC. Translated, it gives CASHRGYEQYF.

In its sample, this clonotype was seen a few times. At one boundary the junction diverges from the germline segment, which might be a read error. V gene TRBV9 combines with J gene TRBJ1-2; D perhaps matches TRBD1 (5 bases). This CDR3 contains 13 residues. Germline V gene sequence: CDR1 SGDLS, CDR2 YYNGEE. CDR3 loop: CASRVSGGEGYTF. In DNA, the CDR3 is TGTGCCAGCCGCGTATCTGGGGGGGAGGGCTACACCTTC. Full variable domain (outside the CDR3, taken from reference TRBV9 and TRBJ1-2): DSGVTQTPKHLITATGQRVTLRCSPRSGDLSVYWYQQSLDQGLQFLIQYYNGEERAKGNILERFSAQQFPDLHSELNLSSLELGDSALYFCASRVSGGEGYTFGSGTRLTVV.

In this sample, this clonotype turned up a few times. The chain uses TRBV7-9 and TRBJ2-2; D gene ambiguous. Trimming pared 5 bases from V and 3 bases from J, leaving 22 bases between. The CDR3 is 18 residues long. Germline values: CDR1 SEHNR, CDR2 FQNEAQ (reference sequence). For the CDR3, the DNA is TGTGCCAGCAGCCACAGATCCCATGGGCGTAGAGACACCGGGGAGCTGTTTTTT. Its translation is CASSHRSHGRRDTGELFF.

This rearrangement joins TRBV20-1 to TRBJ2-7, with 7 bases that match TRBD2. Germline lookup yields CDR1 DFQATT and CDR2 SNEGSKA (reference sequence). The CDR3 extends over 13 amino acids. Trimming cost V 6 bases and J 3 bases; bases outside gene matches: 8. Here the CDR3 reads CSARYASGYEQYF. The DNA of the CDR3 is TGCAGTGCCAGATATGCTAGCGGCTACGAGCAGTACTTC.

Worth noting for this clonotype: Since a much larger clone is just one base distant, this may be a read error. The chain uses TRBV11-1 and TRBJ2-5, with D possibly matching TRBD1 (5 bases). The CDR3 has 13 amino acids. Germline CDR1 is SGHAT and CDR2 is FQDESV (reference sequence). CDR3 coding DNA: TGTGCCAGCAGTATGGGGCAGGCAGAGACCCAGCACTTC. Translating it yields CASSMGQAETQHF.

This clonotype has ten or more counts. The chain combines TRBV9 with TRBJ1-1, with 8 positions matching TRBD1. The CDR3 covers 16 residues. The V gene's germline CDR1 is SGDLS and CDR2 YYNGEE. The trim removed 1 base at V and 6 bases at J, leaving 11 bases unmatched. The CDR3 region is CASSVSPDRVQAEAFF. CDR3 DNA: TGTGCCAGCAGCGTATCACCGGACAGGGTACAAGCTGAAGCTTTCTTT.

V usage is TRBV25-1 and J usage is TRBJ1-5; 9 bases are shared with TRBD1. This CDR3 is built from 16 residues. With V trimmed by 5 bases and J by 7 bases, 12 bases remained unmatched. CDR1 and CDR2 (germline): MGHDK, SYGVNS. CDR3 nucleotide sequence: TGTGCCAGCAGTTACTCGATACAGGGGGCTGGGCAGCCCCAGCATTTT. It encodes CASSYSIQGAGQPQHF.

This clonotype was counted at least ten times. The chain recombines TRBV29-1 with TRBJ2-2; TRBD2 matches 7 bases. The CDR3 contains 15 residues. CDR1 and CDR2 from the germline V gene are SQVTM and ANQGSEA. The V and J ends lost 3 bases and 0 bases, in that order; junction bases with no gene match: 4. The CDR3 region is CSVEGLPTNTGELFF. The CDR3 coding sequence is TGCAGCGTTGAGGGACTACCGACGAACACCGGGGAGCTGTTTTTT.

In the case of this clonotype: Lacking the conserved final phenylalanine or tryptophan, this CDR3 likely reflects a read error. The limits of the CDR3 on the DNA are not certain, so only TCRdb's listed CDR3 is given. The gene calls are TRBV11-2 and TRBJ2-6. Termini included, the CDR3 measures 9 amino acids. Germline V gives CDR1 SGHAT, CDR2 FQNNGV. CDR3: CASTVSANT.